This entry lists 2 T cell receptor beta chains sequenced from one sample in a study of blood T cell repertoires in COVID-19. Clones were read by immunoSEQ multiplex PCR, and TCRdb kept only the in-frame ones, dropping some. The sample carries about half a million clones, 75% to 90% recorded once. Sequenced input: peripheral blood. The receptor source for this set is a human donor in a cohort sampled during active COVID-19.

This chain connects TRBV29-1 to TRBJ1-2; D remains ambiguous. The ends were cut back, 3 bases at V and 0 bases at J, with 8 bases in the middle. Germline V gives CDR1 SQVTM, CDR2 ANQGSEA. This CDR3 spans 13 amino acids. In DNA, the CDR3 is TGCAGCGTTGACCCCAGCGCTAACTATGGCTACACCTTC. It encodes CSVDPSANYGYTF.

This chain uses TRBV14 with TRBJ2-1; D ambiguous. The CDR3 spans 15 residues. Trimming took off 2 bases at V and 5 bases at J, with 13 bases between the two ends. The germline V gene encodes CDR1 SGHDN and CDR2 FVKESK. The CDR3 bases are TGTGCCAGCAGCCAAACTACTACCATACACAATGAGCAGTTCTTC. Translated: CASSQTTTIHNEQFF.